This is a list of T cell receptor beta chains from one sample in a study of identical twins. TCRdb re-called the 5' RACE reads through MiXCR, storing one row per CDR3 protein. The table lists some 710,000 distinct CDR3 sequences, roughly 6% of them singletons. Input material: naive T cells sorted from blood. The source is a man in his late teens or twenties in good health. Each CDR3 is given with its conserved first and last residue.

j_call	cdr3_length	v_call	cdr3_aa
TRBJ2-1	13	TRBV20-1	CSASSLKDNEQFF
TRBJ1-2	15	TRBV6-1	CASTRGGITNYGYTF
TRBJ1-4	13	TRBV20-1	CSARRGPNEKLFF
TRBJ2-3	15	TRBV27	CASSLRGFHTDTQYF
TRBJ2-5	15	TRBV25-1	CASSEYAGYQETQYF
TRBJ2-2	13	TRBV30	CAWTGTNTGELFF
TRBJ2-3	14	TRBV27	CASSVLADTDTQYF
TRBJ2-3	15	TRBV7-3	CASSISGGSRNTQYF
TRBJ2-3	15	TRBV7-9	CASSPGAWETDTQYF
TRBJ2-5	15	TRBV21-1	CASSTYKRDSETQYF
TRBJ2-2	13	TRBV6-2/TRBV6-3	CASSYSGRGELFF
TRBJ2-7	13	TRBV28	CASSLLPRYEQYF
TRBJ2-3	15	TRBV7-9	CASSLGAGEADTQYF
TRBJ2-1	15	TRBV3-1	CASSQQAGVHNEQFF
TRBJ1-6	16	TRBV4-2	CASSRDSGGKFSPLHF
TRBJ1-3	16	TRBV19	CASTPSSLDSGNTIYF